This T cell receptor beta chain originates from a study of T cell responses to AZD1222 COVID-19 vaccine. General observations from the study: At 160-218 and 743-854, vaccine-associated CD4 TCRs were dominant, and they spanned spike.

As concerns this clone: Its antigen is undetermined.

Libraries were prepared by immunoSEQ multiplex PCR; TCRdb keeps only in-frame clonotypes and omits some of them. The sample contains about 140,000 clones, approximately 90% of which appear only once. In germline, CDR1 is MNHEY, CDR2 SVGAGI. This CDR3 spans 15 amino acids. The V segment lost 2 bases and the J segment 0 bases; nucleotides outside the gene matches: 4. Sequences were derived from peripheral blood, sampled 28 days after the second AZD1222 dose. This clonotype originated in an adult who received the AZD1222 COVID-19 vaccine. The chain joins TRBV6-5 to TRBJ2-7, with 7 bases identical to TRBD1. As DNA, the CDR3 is TGTGCCAGCAGTTACACGACAGGGCCCTCCTACGAGCAGTACTTC. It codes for CASSYTTGPSYEQYF.